The 4 T cell receptor beta chains reported below all come from one sample, sequenced in a study of regulatory T cells in long-lasting Graves disease. The TCR beta library used iRepertoire HTBI primers with Arm-PCR amplification of CDR3. TCRdb itself ran the multiplex PCR reads through MiXCR, one entry per CDR3 protein. The table records roughly 380,000 distinct CDR3 sequences, 15% to 19% of them present only once. Specified time point: newly diagnosed GD, antithyroid drugs for less than 3 months. RNA extracted from PBMCs served as the sequencing template. The sample in question was peripheral blood mononuclear cells (PBMCs), obtained at new diagnosis, from a patient treated with antithyroid drugs. Receptor source: a female donor with Graves disease.

The chain recombines TRBV7-6 with TRBJ2-7; 7 positions agree with TRBD2. Germline V gene data show CDR1 as SGHVS and CDR2 as FNYEAQ. V gave up 5 bases and J gave up 1 base; unmatched junction bases: 11. The CDR3 has 16 residues. This CDR3 reads CASSGLTPSGSYEQYF. The DNA of the CDR3 is TGTGCCAGCAGCGGACTAACCCCTAGCGGATCCTACGAGCAGTACTTC.

This clonotype occurred many times. One end of the junction is discordant with germline, which a read error may explain. The chain is built from TRBV6-4 and TRBJ1-2, with D tentatively TRBD1 (5 bases). This CDR3 region has 16 residues. Germline CDR1 and CDR2: MRHNA and SNTAGT. As DNA, the CDR3 is TGTGCCAGCAGTTACTCGAAGGGTAGGCAGGGAGATGGCTACACCTTC. As protein: CASSYSKGRQGDGYTF.

This clonotype was recorded a few times. V and J are TRBV24-1 and TRBJ2-7; TRBD1 agrees at 11 bases. The CDR3 runs 14 residues. Germline V gives CDR1 KGHDR, CDR2 SFDVKD. Losses at the gene ends were 3 bases for V and 6 bases for J; bases not matched to a gene: 3. CDR3 DNA: TGTGCCACCAGTGATCCGGGGACAGGGGGCGAGCAGTACTTC. Protein: CATSDPGTGGEQYF.

In its sample, this clonotype was seen many times. The V gene is TRBV5-5, the J gene TRBJ1-2, with D possibly TRBD1 on 5 matching bases. Deletions cut 4 bases from V and 4 bases from J, with 11 bases between. Germline CDR1 reads SGHKS; CDR2 reads YYEKEE (reference sequence). The CDR3 length is 13 residues. Written as DNA, the CDR3 is TGTGCCAGCAGCACCCGACAGAGCTATGGCTACACCTTC. It is translated as CASSTRQSYGYTF.